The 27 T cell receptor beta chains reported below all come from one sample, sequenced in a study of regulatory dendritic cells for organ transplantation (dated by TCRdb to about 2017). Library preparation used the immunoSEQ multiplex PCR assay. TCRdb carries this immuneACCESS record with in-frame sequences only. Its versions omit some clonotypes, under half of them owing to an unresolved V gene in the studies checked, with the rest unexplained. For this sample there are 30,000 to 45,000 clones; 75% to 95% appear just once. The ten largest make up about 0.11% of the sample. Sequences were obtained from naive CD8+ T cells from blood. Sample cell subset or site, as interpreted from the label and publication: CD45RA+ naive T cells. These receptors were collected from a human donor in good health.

The CDR3 DNA reads TGTGCCAGCAGCGGAAGGGCAGGGCCGGGGGAAGAGCAGTACTTC. It yields the protein CASSGRAGPGEEQYF. This chain links TRBV7-6 with TRBJ2-7; D perhaps matches TRBD2 (6 bases). This CDR3 is 15 amino acids long. Trimming pared 5 bases from V and 7 bases from J, leaving 21 bases between. Germline CDR1 and CDR2: SGHVS and FNYEAQ.

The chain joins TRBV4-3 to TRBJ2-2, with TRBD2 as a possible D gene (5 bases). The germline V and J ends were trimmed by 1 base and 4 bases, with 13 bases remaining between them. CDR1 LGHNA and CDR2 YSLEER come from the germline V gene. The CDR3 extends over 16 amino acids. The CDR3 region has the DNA TGCGCCAGCAGCCAAGTCCTAGCCGGGGTCACCGGGGAGCTGTTTTTT. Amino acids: CASSQVLAGVTGELFF.

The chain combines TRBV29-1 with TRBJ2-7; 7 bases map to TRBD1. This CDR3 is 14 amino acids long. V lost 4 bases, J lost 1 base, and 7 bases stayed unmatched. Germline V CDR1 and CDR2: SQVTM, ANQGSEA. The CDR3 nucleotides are TGCAGCGTTGTAGGCAGGGGGACGTCCTACGAGCAGTACTTC. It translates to CSVVGRGTSYEQYF.

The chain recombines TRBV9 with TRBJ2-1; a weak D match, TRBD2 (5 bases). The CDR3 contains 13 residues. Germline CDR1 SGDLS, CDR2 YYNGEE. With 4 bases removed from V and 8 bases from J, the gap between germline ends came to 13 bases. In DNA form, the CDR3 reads TGTGCCAGCAGCCCACCCCGGCGGGATGAGCAGTTCTTC. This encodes CASSPPRRDEQFF. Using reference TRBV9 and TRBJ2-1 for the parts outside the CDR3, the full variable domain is DSGVTQTPKHLITATGQRVTLRCSPRSGDLSVYWYQQSLDQGLQFLIQYYNGEERAKGNILERFSAQQFPDLHSELNLSSLELGDSALYFCASSPPRRDEQFFGPGTRLTVL.

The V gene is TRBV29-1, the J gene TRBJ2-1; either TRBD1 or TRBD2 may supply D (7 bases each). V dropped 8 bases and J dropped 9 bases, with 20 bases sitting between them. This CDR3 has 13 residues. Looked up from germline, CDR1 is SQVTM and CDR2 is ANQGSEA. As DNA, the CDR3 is TGCAGCCCAGTGACAGGGTCTAGCGGTGAGCAGTTCTTC. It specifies CSPVTGSSGEQFF.

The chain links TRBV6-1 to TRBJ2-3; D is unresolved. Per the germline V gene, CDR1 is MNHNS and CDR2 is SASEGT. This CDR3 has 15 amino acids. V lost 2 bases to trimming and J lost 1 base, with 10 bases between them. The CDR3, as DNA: TGTGCCAGCAGTGAACGGGCCCAGGGCACAGATACGCAGTATTTT. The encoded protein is CASSERAQGTDTQYF.

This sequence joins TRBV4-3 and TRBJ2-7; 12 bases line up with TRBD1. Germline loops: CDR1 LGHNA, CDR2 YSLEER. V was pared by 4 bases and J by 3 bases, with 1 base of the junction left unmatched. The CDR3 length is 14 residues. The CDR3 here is CASSRDRGLYEQYF. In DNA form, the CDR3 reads TGCGCCAGCAGCCGGGACAGGGGGCTCTACGAGCAGTACTTC.

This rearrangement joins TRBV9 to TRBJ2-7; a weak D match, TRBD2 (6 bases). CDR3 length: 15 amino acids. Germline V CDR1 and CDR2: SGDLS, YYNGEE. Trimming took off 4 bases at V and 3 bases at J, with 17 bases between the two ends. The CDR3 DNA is TGTGCCAGCAGCTCGGAGGGAGTTACCTACTACGAGCAGTACTTC. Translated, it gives CASSSEGVTYYEQYF.

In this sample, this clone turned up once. The CDR3 region is CATSDWNYNEQFF. The CDR3 region has the DNA TGTGCCACCTCTGACTGGAATTACAATGAGCAGTTCTTC. The chain joins TRBV15 to TRBJ2-1, with D unclear. This CDR3 has 13 amino acids. Trimming stripped 8 bases from V and 4 bases from J, with 12 bases between. Germline V gives CDR1 LNHNV, CDR2 YYDKDF (reference sequence).

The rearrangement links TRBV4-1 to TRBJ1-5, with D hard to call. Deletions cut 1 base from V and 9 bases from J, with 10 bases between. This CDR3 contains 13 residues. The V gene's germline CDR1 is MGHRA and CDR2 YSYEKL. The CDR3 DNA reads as TGCGCCAGCAGCCAAGCTCTCTTGAGGCCCCAGCATTTT. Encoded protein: CASSQALLRPQHF.

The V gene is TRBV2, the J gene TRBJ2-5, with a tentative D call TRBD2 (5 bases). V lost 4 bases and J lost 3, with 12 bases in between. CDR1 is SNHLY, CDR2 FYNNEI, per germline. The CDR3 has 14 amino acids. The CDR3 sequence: CASSGFLGEETQYF. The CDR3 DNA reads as TGTGCCAGCAGTGGGTTTTTGGGAGAAGAGACCCAGTACTTC.

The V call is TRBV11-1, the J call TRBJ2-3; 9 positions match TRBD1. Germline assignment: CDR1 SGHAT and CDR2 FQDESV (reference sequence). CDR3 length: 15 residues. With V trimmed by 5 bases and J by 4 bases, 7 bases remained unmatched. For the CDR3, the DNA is TGTGCCAGCAGCACCGGGACAGGGATTGCAGATACGCAGTATTTT. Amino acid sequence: CASSTGTGIADTQYF.

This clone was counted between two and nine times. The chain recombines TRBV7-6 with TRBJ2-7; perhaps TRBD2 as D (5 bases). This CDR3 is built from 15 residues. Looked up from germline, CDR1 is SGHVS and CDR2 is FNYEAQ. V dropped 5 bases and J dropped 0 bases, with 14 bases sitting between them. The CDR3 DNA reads TGTGCCAGCAGCCCGGGTAGCGATAGCTCCTACGAGCAGTACTTC. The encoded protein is CASSPGSDSSYEQYF.

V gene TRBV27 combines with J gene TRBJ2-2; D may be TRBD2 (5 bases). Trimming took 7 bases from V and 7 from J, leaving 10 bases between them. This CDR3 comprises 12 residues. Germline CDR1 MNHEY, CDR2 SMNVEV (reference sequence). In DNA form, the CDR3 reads TGTGCCAGCATGGGGAGCGGCGGGGAGCTGTTTTTT. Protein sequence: CASMGSGGELFF.

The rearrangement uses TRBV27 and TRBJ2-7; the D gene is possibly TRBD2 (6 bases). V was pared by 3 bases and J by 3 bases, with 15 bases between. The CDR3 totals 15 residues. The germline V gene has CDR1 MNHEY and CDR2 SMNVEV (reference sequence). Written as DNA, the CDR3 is TGTGCCAGCAGTTTCGCCTTGGGACTTCACTACGAGCAGTACTTC. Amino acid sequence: CASSFALGLHYEQYF.

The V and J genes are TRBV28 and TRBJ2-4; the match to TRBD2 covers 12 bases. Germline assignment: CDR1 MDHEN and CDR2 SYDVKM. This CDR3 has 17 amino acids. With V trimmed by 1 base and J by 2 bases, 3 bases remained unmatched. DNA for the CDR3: TGTGCCAGCAGTTTATACGGACTAGCGGGATCCAAAAACATTCAGTACTTC. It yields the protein CASSLYGLAGSKNIQYF.

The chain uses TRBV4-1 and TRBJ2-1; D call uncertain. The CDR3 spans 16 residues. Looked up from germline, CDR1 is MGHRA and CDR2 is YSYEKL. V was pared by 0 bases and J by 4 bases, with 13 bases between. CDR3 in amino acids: CASSQDVGPGYNEQFF. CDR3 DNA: TGCGCCAGCAGCCAAGATGTCGGTCCAGGATACAATGAGCAGTTCTTC.

In nucleotides, the CDR3 is TGTGCCAGCAGTGGTGGGGGACTGAACACTGAAGCTTTCTTT. Encoded protein: CASSGGGLNTEAFF. This chain joins TRBV2 and TRBJ1-1, with D possibly matching TRBD1 (5 bases). Trimming shortened V by 4 bases and J by 0 bases, and 9 bases separated the two germline ends. CDR1 SNHLY and CDR2 FYNNEI come from the germline V gene. The CDR3 contains 14 residues.

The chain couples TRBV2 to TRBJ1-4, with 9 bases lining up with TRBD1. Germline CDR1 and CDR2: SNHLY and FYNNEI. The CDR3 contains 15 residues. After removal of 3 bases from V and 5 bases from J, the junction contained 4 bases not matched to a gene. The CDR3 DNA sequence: TGTGCCAGCAGTGAGAGGGACAGGGACAATGAAAAACTGTTTTTT. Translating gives CASSERDRDNEKLFF.

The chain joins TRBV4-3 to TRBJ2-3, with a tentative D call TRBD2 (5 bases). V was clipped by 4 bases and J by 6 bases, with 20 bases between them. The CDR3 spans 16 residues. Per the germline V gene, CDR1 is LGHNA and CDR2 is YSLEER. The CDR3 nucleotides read TGCGCCAGCAGCCCAAAGGACTCCATCCGGCAGGATACGCAGTATTTT. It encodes CASSPKDSIRQDTQYF.

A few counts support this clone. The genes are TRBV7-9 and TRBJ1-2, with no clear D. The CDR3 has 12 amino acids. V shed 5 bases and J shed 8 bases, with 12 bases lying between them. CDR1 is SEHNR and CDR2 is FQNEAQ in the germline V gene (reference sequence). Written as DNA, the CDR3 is TGTGCCAGCAGCCCTACGGGTGTAGGCTACACCTTC. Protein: CASSPTGVGYTF.

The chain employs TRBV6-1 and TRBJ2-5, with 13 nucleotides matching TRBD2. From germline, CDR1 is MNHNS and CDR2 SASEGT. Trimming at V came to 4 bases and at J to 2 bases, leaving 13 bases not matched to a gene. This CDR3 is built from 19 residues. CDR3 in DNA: TGTGCCAGCAGTGCACCCCCCGCGGGACTAGCGGGGCTTCAAGAGACCCAGTACTTC. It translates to CASSAPPAGLAGLQETQYF.

The CDR3 spells CASSLLRGSPYEQYF. The CDR3 DNA sequence: TGTGCCAGCAGTTTATTAAGGGGGAGCCCCTACGAGCAGTACTTC. This chain connects TRBV28 to TRBJ2-7, with D perhaps TRBD1 (6 bases). This CDR3 contains 15 residues. V lost 1 base to trimming and J lost 2 bases, with 12 bases between them. CDR1 is MDHEN and CDR2 is SYDVKM in the germline V gene.

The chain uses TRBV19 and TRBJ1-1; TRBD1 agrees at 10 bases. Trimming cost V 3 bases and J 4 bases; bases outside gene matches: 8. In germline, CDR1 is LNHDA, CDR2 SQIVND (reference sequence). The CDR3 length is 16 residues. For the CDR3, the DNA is TGTGCCAGTAGTATGCCACAGACAGGGGGCCTCACTGAAGCTTTCTTT. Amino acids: CASSMPQTGGLTEAFF. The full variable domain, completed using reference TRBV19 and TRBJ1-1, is DGGITQSPKYLFRKEGQNVTLSCEQNLNHDAMYWYRQDPGQGLRLIYYSQIVNDFQKGDIAEGYSVSREKKESFPLTVTSAQKNPTAFYLCASSMPQTGGLTEAFFGQGTRLTVV.

CDR3 amino acids: CASSQTGDYTEAFF. The CDR3 coding sequence is TGTGCCAGCAGCCAGACGGGGGACTACACTGAAGCTTTCTTT. This rearrangement joins TRBV13 to TRBJ1-1, with D perhaps matching TRBD1 (5 bases). V lost 5 bases, J lost 3 bases, and 13 bases lay in between. The CDR3 is 14 residues long. The V gene's germline CDR1 is PRHDT and CDR2 FYEKMQ (reference sequence).

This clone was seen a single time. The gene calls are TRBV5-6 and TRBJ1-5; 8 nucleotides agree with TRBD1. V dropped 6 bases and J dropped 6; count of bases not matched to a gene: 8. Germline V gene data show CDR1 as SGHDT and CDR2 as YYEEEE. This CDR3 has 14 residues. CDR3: CASTLGQDSQPQHF. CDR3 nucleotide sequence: TGTGCCAGCACCCTGGGACAGGACAGTCAGCCCCAGCATTTT.

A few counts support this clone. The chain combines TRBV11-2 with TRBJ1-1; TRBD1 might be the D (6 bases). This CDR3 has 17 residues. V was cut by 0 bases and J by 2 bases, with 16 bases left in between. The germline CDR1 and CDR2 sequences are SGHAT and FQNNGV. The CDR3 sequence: CASSLDIRTAFNTEAFF. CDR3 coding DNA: TGTGCCAGCAGCTTAGATATACGGACAGCCTTCAACACTGAAGCTTTCTTT.